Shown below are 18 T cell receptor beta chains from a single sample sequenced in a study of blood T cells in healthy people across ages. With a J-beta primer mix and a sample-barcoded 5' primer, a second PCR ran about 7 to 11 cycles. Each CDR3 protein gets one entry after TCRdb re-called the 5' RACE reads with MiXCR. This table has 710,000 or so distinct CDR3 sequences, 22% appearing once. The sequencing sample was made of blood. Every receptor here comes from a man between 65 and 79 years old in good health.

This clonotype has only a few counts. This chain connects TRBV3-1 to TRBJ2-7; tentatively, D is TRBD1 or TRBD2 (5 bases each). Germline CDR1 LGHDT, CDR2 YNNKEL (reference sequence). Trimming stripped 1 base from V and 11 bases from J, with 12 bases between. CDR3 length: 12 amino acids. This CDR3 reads CASSQGEKGKYF. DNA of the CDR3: TGTGCCAGCAGCCAAGGGGAGAAGGGGAAGTACTTC.

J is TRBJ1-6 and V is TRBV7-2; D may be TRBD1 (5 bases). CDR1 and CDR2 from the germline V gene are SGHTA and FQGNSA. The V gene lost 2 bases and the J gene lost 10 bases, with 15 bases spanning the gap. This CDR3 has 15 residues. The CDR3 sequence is CASSLRGGLGSPLHF. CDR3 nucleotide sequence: TGTGCCAGCAGCTTACGCGGGGGATTAGGGTCACCCCTCCACTTT.

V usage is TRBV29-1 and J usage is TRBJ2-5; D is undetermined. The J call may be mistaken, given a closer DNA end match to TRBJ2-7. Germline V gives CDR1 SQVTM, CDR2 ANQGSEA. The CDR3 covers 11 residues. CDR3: CSVEGAYEQYF. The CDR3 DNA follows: TGCAGCGTTGAAGGGGCCTACGAGCAGTACTTC.

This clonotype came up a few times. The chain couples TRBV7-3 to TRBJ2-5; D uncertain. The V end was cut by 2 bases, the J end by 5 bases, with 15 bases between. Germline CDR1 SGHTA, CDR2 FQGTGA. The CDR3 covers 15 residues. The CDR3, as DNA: TGTGCCAGCAGCTTAGGCCGCTTTATGGGGGAGACCCAGTACTTC. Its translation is CASSLGRFMGETQYF.

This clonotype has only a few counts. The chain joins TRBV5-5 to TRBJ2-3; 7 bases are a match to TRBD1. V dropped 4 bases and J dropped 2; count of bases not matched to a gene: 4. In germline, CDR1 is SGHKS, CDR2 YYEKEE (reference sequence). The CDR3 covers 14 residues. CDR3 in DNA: TGTGCCAGCAGCCTACAGGGGACCACAGATACGCAGTATTTT. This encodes CASSLQGTTDTQYF.

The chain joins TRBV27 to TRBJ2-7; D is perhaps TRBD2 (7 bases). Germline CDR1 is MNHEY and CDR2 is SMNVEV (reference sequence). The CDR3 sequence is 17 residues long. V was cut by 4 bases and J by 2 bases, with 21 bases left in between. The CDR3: CASSSPSGGGRTYEQYF. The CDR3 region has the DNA TGTGCCAGCAGTTCCCCCTCGGGGGGCGGTAGGACCTACGAGCAGTACTTC.

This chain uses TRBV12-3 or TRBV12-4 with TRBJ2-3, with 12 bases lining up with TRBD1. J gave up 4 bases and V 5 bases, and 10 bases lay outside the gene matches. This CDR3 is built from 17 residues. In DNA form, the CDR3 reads TGTGCCAGCAGTCCGGGACAGGGGGCGATTGCTGCAGATACGCAGTATTTT. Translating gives CASSPGQGAIAADTQYF.

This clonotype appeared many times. The CDR3 sequence is CASSRWGTASYEQYF. The CDR3 DNA is TGCGCCAGCAGCCGGTGGGGGACGGCCTCCTACGAGCAGTACTTC. J is TRBJ2-7 and V is TRBV5-1, with D perhaps assigned TRBD1 or TRBD2 (5 bases each). This CDR3 is built from 15 residues. The V and J ends lost 4 bases and 0 bases respectively, with 14 bases between them. CDR1 and CDR2 from the germline V gene are SGHRS and YFSETQ.

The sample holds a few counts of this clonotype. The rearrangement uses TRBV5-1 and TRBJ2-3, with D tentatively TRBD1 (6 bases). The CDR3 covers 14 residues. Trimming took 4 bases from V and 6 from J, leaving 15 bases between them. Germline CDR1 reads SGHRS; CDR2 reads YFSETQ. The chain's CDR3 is CASSVTGPSDTQYF. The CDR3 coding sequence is TGCGCCAGCAGCGTGACAGGCCCCAGCGATACGCAGTATTTT.

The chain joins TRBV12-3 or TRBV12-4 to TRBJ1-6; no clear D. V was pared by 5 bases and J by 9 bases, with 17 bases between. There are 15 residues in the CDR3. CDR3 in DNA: TGTGCCAGCAGTCCAGGAGACCCAGGCGGTTCACCCCTCCACTTT. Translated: CASSPGDPGGSPLHF.

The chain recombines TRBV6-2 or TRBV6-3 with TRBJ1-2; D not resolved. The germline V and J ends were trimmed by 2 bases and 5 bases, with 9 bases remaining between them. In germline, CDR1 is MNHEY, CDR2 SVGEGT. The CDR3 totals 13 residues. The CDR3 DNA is TGTGCCAGCAGTTACCGGACGTTGTATGGCTACACCTTC. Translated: CASSYRTLYGYTF.

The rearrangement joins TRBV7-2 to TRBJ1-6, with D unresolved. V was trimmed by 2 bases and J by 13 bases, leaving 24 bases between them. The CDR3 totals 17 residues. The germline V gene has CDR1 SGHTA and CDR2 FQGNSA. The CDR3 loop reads CASSLSGVGRTGSPLHF. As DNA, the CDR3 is TGTGCCAGCAGCTTAAGTGGAGTCGGGCGAACGGGTTCCCCCCTCCACTTT.

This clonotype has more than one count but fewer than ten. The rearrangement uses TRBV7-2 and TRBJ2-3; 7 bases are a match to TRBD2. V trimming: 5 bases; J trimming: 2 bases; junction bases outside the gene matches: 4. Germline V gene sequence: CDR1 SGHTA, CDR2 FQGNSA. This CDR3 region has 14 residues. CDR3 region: CASSHGGDTDTQYF. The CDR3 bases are TGTGCCAGCAGCCATGGGGGGGACACAGATACGCAGTATTTT.

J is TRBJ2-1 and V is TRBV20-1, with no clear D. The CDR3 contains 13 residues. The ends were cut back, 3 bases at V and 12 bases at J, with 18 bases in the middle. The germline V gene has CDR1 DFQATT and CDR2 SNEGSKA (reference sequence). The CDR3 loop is CSARSDILGLQFF. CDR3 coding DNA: TGCAGTGCTAGGAGTGACATTTTGGGGTTGCAGTTCTTC.

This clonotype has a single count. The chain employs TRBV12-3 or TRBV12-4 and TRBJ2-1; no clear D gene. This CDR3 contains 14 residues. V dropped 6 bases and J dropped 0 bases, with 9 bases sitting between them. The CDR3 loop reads CASRDVNSYNEQFF. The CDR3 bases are TGTGCCAGCAGGGACGTCAACTCCTACAATGAGCAGTTCTTC.

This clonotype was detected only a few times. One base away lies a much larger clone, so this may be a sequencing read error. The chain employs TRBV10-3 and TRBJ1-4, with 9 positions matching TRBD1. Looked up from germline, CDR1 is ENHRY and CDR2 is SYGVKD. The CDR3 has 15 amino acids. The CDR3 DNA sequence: TGTGCCATCAGAGCACCCGGGACAGGGAACGAAAAACTGTCTTTT. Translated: CAIRAPGTGNEKLSF.

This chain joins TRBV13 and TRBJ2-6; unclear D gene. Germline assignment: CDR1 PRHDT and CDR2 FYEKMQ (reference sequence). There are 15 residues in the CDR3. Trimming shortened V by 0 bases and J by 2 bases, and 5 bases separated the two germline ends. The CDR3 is CASSLGFAGANVLTF. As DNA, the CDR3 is TGTGCCAGCAGCTTAGGGTTTGCTGGGGCCAACGTCCTGACTTTC. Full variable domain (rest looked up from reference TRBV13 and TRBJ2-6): AAGVIQSPRHLIKEKRETATLKCYPIPRHDTVYWYQQGPGQDPQFLISFYEKMQSDKGSIPDRFSAQQFSDYHSELNMSSLELGDSALYFCASSLGFAGANVLTFGAGSRLTVL.

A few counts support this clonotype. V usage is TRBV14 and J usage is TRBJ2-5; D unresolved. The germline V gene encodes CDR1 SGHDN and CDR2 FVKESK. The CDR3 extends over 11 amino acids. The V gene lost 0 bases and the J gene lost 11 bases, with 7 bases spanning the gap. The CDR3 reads CASSQEAKQYF. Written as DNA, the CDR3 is TGTGCCAGCAGCCAAGAAGCGAAGCAGTACTTC. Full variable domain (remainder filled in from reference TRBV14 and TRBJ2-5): EAGVTQFPSHSVIEKGQTVTLRCDPISGHDNLYWYRRVMGKEIKFLLHFVKESKQDESGMPNNRFLAERTGGTYSTLKVQPAELEDSGVYFCASSQEAKQYFGPGTRLLVL.